These 5 T cell receptor beta chains were all obtained from the same sample, sequenced in a study of T cell repertoires in cytomegalovirus infection. TCRdb re-called the reads through MiXCR, storing one row per CDR3 protein. The table lists a few hundred thousand distinct CDR3 sequences, almost 40% of them singletons, with more than 40% in the top ten. These TCRs are of unknown antigen specificity. The material sequenced was cultured PBMCs, taken from culture after CMV antigen stimulation. These receptors were collected from a human donor in good health (CMV status not recorded). Some clones in this sample may be carry-over from other donors' samples.

This clonotype was counted only a few times. The V call is TRBV6-1, the J call TRBJ2-5; TRBD2 aligns across 11 bases. Unmatched junction bases numbered 15, after V lost 8 bases and J lost 1 base. Germline lookup yields CDR1 MNHNS and CDR2 SASEGT. The CDR3 totals 18 residues. The CDR3 DNA reads TGTGCCAGCGGGGGGAGGGACCGACTAGCGGGGATCCAAGAGACCCAGTACTTC. Amino acids: CASGGRDRLAGIQETQYF.

The V call is TRBV7-3, the J call TRBJ1-1; D is undetermined. The length of the CDR3 is 12 residues. The V end was cut by 5 bases, the J end by 8 bases, with 12 bases between. The germline CDR1 and CDR2 sequences are SGHTA and FQGTGA. CDR3 sequence: CASSPRGMEAFF. The DNA of the CDR3 is TGTGCCAGCAGCCCCCGCGGGATGGAAGCTTTCTTT.

In its sample, this clonotype was seen a few times. The chain links TRBV7-2 to TRBJ2-2, with 10 nucleotides matching TRBD2. V was clipped by 3 bases and J by 0 bases; unmatched bases: 4. Germline V gene lookup returns CDR1 SGHTA and CDR2 FQGNSA. This CDR3 comprises 17 residues. CDR3 region: CASSFSGGPANTGELFF. The CDR3 nucleotides are TGTGCCAGCAGCTTTAGCGGGGGGCCGGCGAACACCGGGGAGCTGTTTTTT.

There are a few counts of this clonotype. The V gene is TRBV20-1, the J gene TRBJ2-1; possibly TRBD1 for D (5 bases). The CDR3 contains 15 residues. CDR1 DFQATT and CDR2 SNEGSKA come from the germline V gene (reference sequence). With 6 bases removed from V and 0 bases from J, the gap between germline ends came to 15 bases. The CDR3 DNA reads TGCAGTGCCCCAGACAGACACAACTCCTACAATGAGCAGTTCTTC. Translation gives CSAPDRHNSYNEQFF.

The sample holds a few counts of this clonotype. The V and J genes are TRBV10-3 and TRBJ2-6, with 10 bases aligning to TRBD1. The length of the CDR3 is 18 residues. V lost 6 bases and J lost 2; bases outside the gene matches: 10. Germline V lookup: CDR1 ENHRY, CDR2 SYGVKD. This CDR3 is CAIRGQGGPLPGANVLTF. DNA for the CDR3: TGTGCCATCAGAGGACAGGGGGGCCCACTTCCTGGGGCCAACGTCCTGACTTTC.